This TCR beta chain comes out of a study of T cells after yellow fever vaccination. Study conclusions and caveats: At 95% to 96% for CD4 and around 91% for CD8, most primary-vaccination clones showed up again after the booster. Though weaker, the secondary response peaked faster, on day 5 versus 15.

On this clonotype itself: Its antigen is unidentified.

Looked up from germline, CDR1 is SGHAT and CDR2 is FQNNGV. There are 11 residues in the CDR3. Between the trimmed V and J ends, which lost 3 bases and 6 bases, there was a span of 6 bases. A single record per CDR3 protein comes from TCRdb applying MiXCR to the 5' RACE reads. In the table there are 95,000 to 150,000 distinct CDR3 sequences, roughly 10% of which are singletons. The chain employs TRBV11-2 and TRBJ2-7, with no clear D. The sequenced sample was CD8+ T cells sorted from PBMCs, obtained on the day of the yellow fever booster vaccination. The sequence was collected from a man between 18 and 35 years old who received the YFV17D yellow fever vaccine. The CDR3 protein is CASSFPGEQYF. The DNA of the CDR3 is TGTGCCAGCAGCTTTCCGGGCGAGCAGTACTTC.